The 25 T cell receptor beta chains presented below share a single source sample, sequenced in a study of cytomegalovirus exposure and HLA in healthy donors. Amplification used 60 Vbeta primers and 13 Jbeta primers. Data came from immunoSEQ multiplex PCR; TCRdb stores just in-frame clones and leaves some out. This sample has some 110,000 clones, with around two thirds found just once. Sequencing used PBMCs. These receptors were obtained from a woman aged 35 to 49 in good health and CMV-seropositive.

The chain combines TRBV5-1 with TRBJ1-6, with 8 bases aligning to TRBD1. The CDR3 totals 14 residues. Germline loops: CDR1 SGHRS, CDR2 YFSETQ. V gave up 3 bases and J gave up 11 bases; unmatched junction bases: 7. CDR3 nucleotide sequence: TGCGCCAGCAGCTCGAGGACAGGGTTGACACCCCTCCACTTT. Its translation is CASSSRTGLTPLHF.

The J gene is TRBJ2-7, the V gene TRBV27, with 10 nucleotides matching TRBD1. With V trimmed by 2 bases and J by 6 bases, 4 bases remained unmatched. The CDR3 totals 14 residues. Looked up from germline, CDR1 is MNHEY and CDR2 is SMNVEV (reference sequence). Written as DNA, the CDR3 is TGTGCCAGCAGTTTAATTCGGGACAGGGGCGAGCAGTACTTC. Protein product: CASSLIRDRGEQYF.

This clone was counted between two and nine times. The chain employs TRBV9 and TRBJ2-7; D unresolved. Trimming took 0 bases from V and 2 from J, leaving 12 bases between them. From germline, CDR1 is SGDLS and CDR2 YYNGEE. The CDR3 has 15 residues. CDR3 region: CASSVAAVGAYEQYF. The CDR3 DNA follows: TGTGCCAGCAGCGTAGCCGCCGTCGGAGCCTACGAGCAGTACTTC.

This chain uses TRBV2 with TRBJ2-7; 11 nucleotides align to TRBD1. Per germline, CDR1 SNHLY and CDR2 FYNNEI. The length of the CDR3 is 13 residues. Germline trimming cut 6 bases from V and 6 bases from J; bases unmatched to any gene: 4. CDR3 sequence: CASRGQGAGEQYF. CDR3 DNA: TGTGCCAGCAGAGGACAGGGGGCTGGCGAGCAGTACTTC.

V usage is TRBV5-3 and J usage is TRBJ2-1; tentative D call: TRBD2 (5 bases). TRBV5-3 belongs to the ORF category, with a function that is uncertain. V lost 2 bases and J 6 bases, leaving 15 bases between the germline ends. There are 15 residues in the CDR3. CDR3 sequence: CARSLTRPLGNEQFF. The CDR3 nucleotides are TGTGCCAGAAGCTTAACTAGACCGTTGGGCAATGAGCAGTTCTTC.

The rearrangement links TRBV19 to TRBJ2-3; 7 nucleotides line up with TRBD1. Germline trimming cut 3 bases from V and 0 bases from J; bases unmatched to any gene: 6. This CDR3 is built from 16 residues. CDR1 and CDR2 (germline): LNHDA, SQIVND (reference sequence). CDR3: CASSIGGQLSTDTQYF. For the CDR3, the DNA is TGTGCCAGTAGTATTGGGGGACAGCTAAGCACAGATACGCAGTATTTT.

The rearrangement uses TRBV7-3 and TRBJ1-1; no firm D call. V lost 5 bases to trimming and J lost 2 bases, with 9 bases between them. Germline CDR1 SGHTA, CDR2 FQGTGA. This CDR3 region has 13 residues. CDR3 DNA: TGTGCCAGCAGCCGCGAATCCAACACTGAAGCTTTCTTT. Encoded protein: CASSRESNTEAFF.

The CDR3 region is CSVHGAGLAGNADTQYF. CDR3 coding DNA: TGCAGCGTTCACGGGGCGGGACTAGCGGGTAACGCAGATACGCAGTATTTT. The chain is built from TRBV29-1 and TRBJ2-3; TRBD2 matches at 12 bases. With V trimmed by 5 bases and J by 4 bases, 13 bases remained unmatched. CDR1 is SQVTM and CDR2 is ANQGSEA in the germline V gene. The CDR3 is 17 amino acids.

This chain uses TRBV6-1 with TRBJ1-5, with TRBD1 as a possible D gene (5 bases). CDR1 is MNHNS, CDR2 SASEGT, per germline. The CDR3 extends over 15 amino acids. V lost 1 base, J lost 1 base, and 8 bases lay in between. This CDR3 reads CASSEEGLSNQPQHF. CDR3 coding DNA: TGTGCCAGCAGTGAAGAGGGGCTGAGCAATCAGCCCCAGCATTTT.

V usage is TRBV6-1 and J usage is TRBJ1-3; no definite D call. CDR1 MNHNS and CDR2 SASEGT come from the germline V gene. Deletions cut 4 bases from V and 3 bases from J, with 13 bases between. The CDR3 consists of 15 residues. The CDR3 coding sequence is TGTGCCAGCAGTGGAGTCCGGGGAGGTGGAAACACCATATATTTT. Protein sequence: CASSGVRGGGNTIYF.

The table lists this clone with a few counts. The rearrangement uses TRBV6-5 and TRBJ2-3, with TRBD2 matching 7 bases. The ends lost 9 bases at V and 8 bases at J; junction bases unmatched: 14. The length of the CDR3 is 14 residues. Germline V gives CDR1 MNHEY, CDR2 SVGAGI. CDR3 nucleotide sequence: TGTGCCAGTACGCGTGAGTTGGGGAGGGGTACGCAGTATTTT. As protein: CASTRELGRGTQYF.

The CDR3 DNA follows: TGTGCCAGCAGCTACCGGGGGGGCCGATGGGACAATGAGCAGTTCTTC. As protein: CASSYRGGRWDNEQFF. This chain connects TRBV14 to TRBJ2-1; 8 bases map to TRBD2. Germline CDR1 SGHDN, CDR2 FVKESK. CDR3 length equals 16 residues. V trimming: 5 bases; J trimming: 5 bases; junction bases outside the gene matches: 11.

The V call is TRBV5-1, the J call TRBJ2-7; D is unclear. The CDR3 totals 12 residues. Per the germline V gene, CDR1 is SGHRS and CDR2 is YFSETQ. Trimming pared 3 bases from V and 5 bases from J, leaving 9 bases between. The CDR3 DNA reads as TGCGCCAGCAGCTCAGATCTCGACGAGCAGTACTTC. It yields the protein CASSSDLDEQYF.

In its sample, this clone was seen a few times. The chain recombines TRBV28 with TRBJ2-1, with 10 positions matching TRBD2. This CDR3 has 15 amino acids. CDR1 and CDR2 (germline): MDHEN, SYDVKM. With V trimmed by 6 bases and J by 5 bases, 7 bases remained unmatched. The CDR3 protein is CASRTQAGGNNEQFF. CDR3 nucleotides: TGTGCCAGCAGAACCCAAGCGGGAGGGAACAATGAGCAGTTCTTC. The variable domain in full, completed from reference TRBV28 and TRBJ2-1, reads DVKVTQSSRYLVKRTGEKVFLECVQDMDHENMFWYRQDPGLGLRLIYFSYDVKMKEKGDIPEGYSVSREKKERFSLILESASTNQTSMYLCASRTQAGGNNEQFFGPGTRLTVL.

This clone was recorded many times. CDR3 region: CASSLLGGGGSGYTF. CDR3 DNA sequence: TGTGCCAGCAGTTTATTGGGCGGCGGGGGGAGCGGCTACACCTTC. The chain combines TRBV27 with TRBJ1-2, with D possibly being TRBD1 (5 bases). Deletions cut 1 base from V and 8 bases from J, with 17 bases between. Germline V gene lookup returns CDR1 MNHEY and CDR2 SMNVEV (reference sequence). The CDR3 is made up of 15 amino acids.

J is TRBJ2-4 and V is TRBV27; 10 nucleotides line up with TRBD2. Looked up from germline, CDR1 is MNHEY and CDR2 is SMNVEV (reference sequence). There are 15 residues in the CDR3. With V trimmed by 2 bases and J by 6 bases, 4 bases remained unmatched. CDR3 bases: TGTGCCAGCAGTTTACACAAGCGGGAGGGAAACATTCAGTACTTC. It yields the protein CASSLHKREGNIQYF.

This rearrangement joins TRBV11-1 to TRBJ2-5; 7 bases agree with TRBD1. The V gene's germline CDR1 is SGHAT and CDR2 FQDESV (reference sequence). The CDR3 extends over 16 amino acids. J gave up 5 bases and V 4 bases, and 13 bases lay outside the gene matches. The CDR3 DNA is TGTGCCAGCAGCTCCCTCTGGCAGGGGGTAGATGAGACCCAGTACTTC. As protein: CASSSLWQGVDETQYF.

The V gene is TRBV6-1, the J gene TRBJ2-7; 8 bases match TRBD1. The V and J ends lost 2 bases and 5 bases, in that order; junction bases with no gene match: 5. The CDR3 sequence is 14 residues long. CDR1 and CDR2 from the germline V gene are MNHNS and SASEGT. CDR3 loop: CASSEPDRDHEQYF. CDR3 coding DNA: TGTGCCAGCAGTGAACCGGACAGGGACCACGAGCAGTACTTC.

The chain joins TRBV7-2 to TRBJ2-3, with a possible D match to TRBD1 (5 bases). The length of the CDR3 is 17 residues. Germline values: CDR1 SGHTA, CDR2 FQGNSA. Trimming took 2 bases from V and 2 from J, leaving 17 bases between them. The CDR3: CASSLSQSMGPTDTQYF. The CDR3 DNA reads as TGTGCCAGCAGCTTATCACAATCCATGGGGCCCACAGATACGCAGTATTTT.

The rearrangement uses TRBV27 and TRBJ1-3; D uncertain. The CDR3 spans 14 residues. Germline V CDR1 and CDR2: MNHEY, SMNVEV (reference sequence). Deletions cut 5 bases from V and 4 bases from J, with 12 bases between. CDR3 protein: CASSPSTRGNTIYF. CDR3 bases: TGTGCCAGCAGTCCCTCTACTCGGGGAAACACCATATATTTT.

For the CDR3, the DNA is TGTGCCAGCAGAGATGCGGGAGAGGGCGGAGAGACCCAGTACTTC. Its translation: CASRDAGEGGETQYF. The V gene is TRBV5-6, the J gene TRBJ2-5, with TRBD2 matching over 7 bases. Germline trimming cut 5 bases from V and 4 bases from J; bases unmatched to any gene: 11. Germline lookup yields CDR1 SGHDT and CDR2 YYEEEE. The CDR3 covers 15 residues.

This clone was seen only a few times. V and J are TRBV28 and TRBJ1-2; the match to TRBD1 covers 7 bases. There are 16 residues in the CDR3. Germline values: CDR1 MDHEN, CDR2 SYDVKM. V trimming: 2 bases; J trimming: 3 bases; junction bases outside the gene matches: 9. In DNA form, the CDR3 reads TGTGCCAGCAGTTTAAGGGACAGCGTAGGGGACTATGGCTACACCTTC. Protein product: CASSLRDSVGDYGYTF.

This clone was counted ten times or more. The rearrangement joins TRBV7-9 to TRBJ2-3, with 11 bases identical to TRBD2. The CDR3 consists of 16 residues. Trimming at V came to 5 bases and at J to 2 bases, leaving 6 bases not matched to a gene. The V gene's germline CDR1 is SEHNR and CDR2 FQNEAQ (reference sequence). The CDR3 loop is CASSDLAGGVTDTQYF. In nucleotides, the CDR3 is TGTGCCAGCAGCGACTTAGCGGGAGGGGTCACAGATACGCAGTATTTT.

The chain joins TRBV6-5 to TRBJ2-7; D not resolved. Between the trimmed V and J ends, which lost 2 bases and 0 bases, there was a span of 8 bases. This CDR3 has 14 residues. Germline V gives CDR1 MNHEY, CDR2 SVGAGI. The CDR3 DNA reads as TGTGCCAGCAGTTACGATTCTAGCTCCTACGAGCAGTACTTC. Its translation is CASSYDSSSYEQYF.

This clone was detected only a few times. The gene calls are TRBV7-2 and TRBJ2-7; TRBD1 is a possible D gene (6 bases). The CDR3 contains 15 residues. CDR1 SGHTA and CDR2 FQGNSA come from the germline V gene. The V and J ends lost 5 bases and 0 bases respectively, with 14 bases between them. CDR3: CASSPGADYSYEQYF. In DNA form, the CDR3 reads TGTGCCAGCAGCCCAGGGGCCGACTACTCCTACGAGCAGTACTTC.